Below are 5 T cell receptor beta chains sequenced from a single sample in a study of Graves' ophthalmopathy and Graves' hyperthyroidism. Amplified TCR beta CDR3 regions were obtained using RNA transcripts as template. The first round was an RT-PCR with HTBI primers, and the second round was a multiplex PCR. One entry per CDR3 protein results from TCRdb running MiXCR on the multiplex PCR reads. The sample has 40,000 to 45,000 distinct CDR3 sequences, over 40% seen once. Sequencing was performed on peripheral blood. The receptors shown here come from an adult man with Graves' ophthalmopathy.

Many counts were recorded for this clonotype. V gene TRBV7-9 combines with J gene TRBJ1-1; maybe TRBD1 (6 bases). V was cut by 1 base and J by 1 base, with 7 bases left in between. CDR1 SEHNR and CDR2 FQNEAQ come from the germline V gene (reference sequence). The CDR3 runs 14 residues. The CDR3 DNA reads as TGTGCCAGCAGCTTAGAGGACAGGAACACTGAAGCTTTCTTT. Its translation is CASSLEDRNTEAFF.

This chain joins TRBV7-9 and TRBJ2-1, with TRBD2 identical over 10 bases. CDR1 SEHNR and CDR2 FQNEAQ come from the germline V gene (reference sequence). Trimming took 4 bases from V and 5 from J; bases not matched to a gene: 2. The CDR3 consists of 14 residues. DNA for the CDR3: TGTGCCAGCAGCTCTAGCGGGAGTCACAATGAGCAGTTCTTC. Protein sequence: CASSSSGSHNEQFF. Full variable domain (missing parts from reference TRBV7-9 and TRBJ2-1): DTGVSQNPRHKITKRGQNVTFRCDPISEHNRLYWYRQTLGQGPEFLTYFQNEAQLEKSRLLSDRFSAERPKGSFSTLEIQRTEQGDSAMYLCASSSSGSHNEQFFGPGTRLTVL.

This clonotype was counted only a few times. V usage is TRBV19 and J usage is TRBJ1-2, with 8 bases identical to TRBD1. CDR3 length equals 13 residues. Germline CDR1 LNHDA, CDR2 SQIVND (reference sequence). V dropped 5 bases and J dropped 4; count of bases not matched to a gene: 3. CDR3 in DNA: TGTGCCAGTAGTCTAGGACAGGGCTATGGCTACACCTTC. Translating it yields CASSLGQGYGYTF.

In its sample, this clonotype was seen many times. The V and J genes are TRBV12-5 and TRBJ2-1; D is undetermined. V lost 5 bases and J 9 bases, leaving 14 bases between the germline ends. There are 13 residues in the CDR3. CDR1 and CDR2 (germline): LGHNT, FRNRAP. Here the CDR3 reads CASGAALLREQFF. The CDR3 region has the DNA TGTGCTAGTGGTGCGGCCCTCCTACGTGAGCAGTTCTTC.

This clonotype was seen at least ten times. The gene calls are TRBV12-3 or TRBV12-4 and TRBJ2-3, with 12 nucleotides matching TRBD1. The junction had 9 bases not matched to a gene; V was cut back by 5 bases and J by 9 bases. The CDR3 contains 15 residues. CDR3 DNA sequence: TGTGCCAGCAGTCACAAAGGGACAGGGGGCGAAACGCAGTATTTT. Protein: CASSHKGTGGETQYF.